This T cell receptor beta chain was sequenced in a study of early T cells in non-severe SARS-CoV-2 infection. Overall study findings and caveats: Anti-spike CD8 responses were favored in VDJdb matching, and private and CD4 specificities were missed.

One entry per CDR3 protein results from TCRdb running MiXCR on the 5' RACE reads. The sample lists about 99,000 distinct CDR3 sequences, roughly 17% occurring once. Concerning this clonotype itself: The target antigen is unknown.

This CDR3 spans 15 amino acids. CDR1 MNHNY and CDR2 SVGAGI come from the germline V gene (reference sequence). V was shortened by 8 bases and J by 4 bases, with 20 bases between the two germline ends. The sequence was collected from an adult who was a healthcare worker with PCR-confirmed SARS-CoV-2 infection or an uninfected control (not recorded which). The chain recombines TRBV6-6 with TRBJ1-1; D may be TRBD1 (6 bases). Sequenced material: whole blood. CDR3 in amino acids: CASSLGGTYGTEAFF. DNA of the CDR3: TGTGCCAGCTCTCTGGGGGGCACCTATGGCACTGAAGCTTTCTTT.